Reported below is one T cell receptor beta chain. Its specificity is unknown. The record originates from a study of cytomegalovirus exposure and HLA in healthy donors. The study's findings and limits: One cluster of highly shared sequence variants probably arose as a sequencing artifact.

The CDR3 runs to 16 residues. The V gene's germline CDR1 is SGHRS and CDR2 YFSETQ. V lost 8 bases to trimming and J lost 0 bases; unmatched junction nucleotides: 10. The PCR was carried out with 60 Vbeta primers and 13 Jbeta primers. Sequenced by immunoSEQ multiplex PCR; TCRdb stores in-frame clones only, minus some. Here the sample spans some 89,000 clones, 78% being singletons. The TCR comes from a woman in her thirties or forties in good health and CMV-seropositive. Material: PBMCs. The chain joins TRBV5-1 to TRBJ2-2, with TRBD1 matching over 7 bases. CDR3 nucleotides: TGCGCCAGTGGCCGCGAACAGGGGACGAACACCGGGGAGCTGTTTTTT. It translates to CASGREQGTNTGELFF. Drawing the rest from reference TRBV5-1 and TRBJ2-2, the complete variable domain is KAGVTQTPRYLIKTRGQQVTLSCSPISGHRSVSWYQQTPGQGLQFLFEYFSETQRNKGNFPGRFSGRQFSNSRSEMNVSTLELGDSALYLCASGREQGTNTGELFFGEGSRLTVL.